This entry describes one T cell receptor (beta chain). Gene-specific TRAV and TRBV primers were used for first-strand cDNA, covering alpha and beta chains. A constant-region primer paired with the V-primer adapter amplified TCRs over roughly 18 PCR cycles. The mRNA which had been isolated was amplified by in vitro transcription. TCRdb analysed the reads with MiXCR anew, one entry per CDR3 protein. The sample holds around 13,000 distinct CDR3 sequences; around three fifths are singletons and the top ten take roughly 8%. In the RACIN dose-escalation trial, donors got nivolumab plus ipilimumab with aspirin, cyclophosphamide and radiotherapy. Those eligible were patients bearing advanced solid tumors lacking tumor-infiltrating lymphocytes. This sample is part of a study of low-dose radiotherapy and immunotherapy resistance in tumors. The CDR3 spans 14 residues. The ends were cut back, 2 bases at V and 6 bases at J, with 13 bases in the middle. Germline values: CDR1 MDHEN, CDR2 SYDVKM.

The receptor was derived from a human donor with advanced metastatic prostate, ovarian, gallbladder or colorectal cancer (not recorded which). This table probably holds off-target reads from a library built for another chain. The chain recombines TRBV28 with TRBJ1-1, with TRBD1 as a possible D gene (6 bases). The DNA of the CDR3 is TGTGCCAGCAGTTTACCCGGGGGCAAGGCTGAAGCTTTCTTT. Translated: CASSLPGGKAEAFF.